The text below deals with one T cell receptor beta chain. Its antigen is still unknown. Treatment given: 10-day PBMC culture with coronavirus spike peptide pools or control peptides (ViraFEST assay). The Oncomine TCR Beta short-read assay was applied to DNA of cultured CD4+ T cells. TCRdb independently ran MiXCR on the PCR reads; one entry per CDR3 protein. The data show some 8,000 distinct CDR3 sequences, 61% seen once. The data belong to a study of vaccination and CD4 T cells after COVID-19. Germline assignment: CDR1 SGHAT and CDR2 FQNNGV. V was pared by 5 bases and J by 4 bases, with 8 bases of the junction left unmatched. The CDR3 has 15 residues.

The V gene is TRBV11-2, the J gene TRBJ1-1; TRBD1 agrees at 9 bases. This TCR came from a human donor who had recovered from COVID-19. What was sequenced was CD4+ T cells from blood, cultured in vitro. The CDR3 region is CASSRGTGRGTEAFF. The CDR3 DNA reads as TGTGCCAGCAGCCGAGGGACAGGGAGGGGCACTGAAGCTTTCTTT. The full variable domain, with the rest looked up from reference TRBV11-2 and TRBJ1-1, is EAGVAQSPRYKIIEKRQSVAFWCNPISGHATLYWYQQILGQGPKLLIQFQNNGVVDDSQLPKDRFSAERLKGVDSTLKIQPAKLEDSAVYLCASSRGTGRGTEAFFGQGTRLTVV.